Each of the 15 T cell receptor beta chains below was sequenced from the same sample in a study of T cells after yellow fever vaccination. A single record per CDR3 protein comes from TCRdb applying MiXCR to the 5' RACE reads. Of approximately 300,000 distinct CDR3 sequences in the sample, 13% were seen once. The sample in question was CD4+ T cells sorted from PBMCs, obtained 45 days after the yellow fever booster vaccination. These receptors came from a man aged 25 to 45 who received the YFV17D yellow fever vaccine.

J is TRBJ2-1 and V is TRBV11-3; either TRBD1 or TRBD2 may fit D (5 bases each). The CDR3 is 14 residues long. Trimming removed 0 bases from V and 9 bases from J, with 12 bases in between. Germline V gene lookup returns CDR1 SGHNT and CDR2 YENEEA. CDR3 bases: TGTGCCAGCAGCTTAGAGTCTGGGGGAAGTGAGCAGTTCTTC. Its translation is CASSLESGGSEQFF. The full variable domain, completed using reference TRBV11-3 and TRBJ2-1, is EAGVVQSPRYKIIEKKQPVAFWCNPISGHNTLYWYLQNLGQGPELLIRYENEEAVDDSQLPKDRFSAERLKGVDSTLKIQPAELGDSAVYLCASSLESGGSEQFFGPGTRLTVL.

This clonotype came up a few times. The chain is built from TRBV6-6 and TRBJ1-4; D is undetermined. The V and J ends lost 0 bases and 8 bases respectively, with 1 base between them. The CDR3 consists of 11 residues. From germline, CDR1 is MNHNY and CDR2 SVGAGI (reference sequence). The CDR3 nucleotides are TGTGCCAGCAGTTACTCCGAAAAACTGTTTTTT. Translating it yields CASSYSEKLFF.

The gene calls are TRBV2 and TRBJ2-5, with 13 positions matching TRBD2. The CDR3 runs to 16 residues. Trimming removed 8 bases from V and 0 bases from J; junction bases left unmatched: 6. Germline V gene lookup returns CDR1 SNHLY and CDR2 FYNNEI. The CDR3 DNA sequence: TGTGCCAGCTCAAGGGGGACTAGCGGGAACCAAGAGACCCAGTACTTC. Protein product: CASSRGTSGNQETQYF.

The rearrangement uses TRBV9 and TRBJ2-7; the match to TRBD2 covers 7 bases. V lost 0 bases, J lost 7 bases, and 10 bases stayed unmatched. CDR1 SGDLS and CDR2 YYNGEE come from the germline V gene. The CDR3 is made up of 15 amino acids. The CDR3 loop is CASSVDGREYGEQYF. The CDR3 DNA reads as TGTGCCAGCAGCGTAGATGGGCGGGAGTATGGAGAGCAGTACTTC. Using reference TRBV9 and TRBJ2-7 for the parts outside the CDR3, the full variable domain is DSGVTQTPKHLITATGQRVTLRCSPRSGDLSVYWYQQSLDQGLQFLIQYYNGEERAKGNILERFSAQQFPDLHSELNLSSLELGDSALYFCASSVDGREYGEQYFGPGTRLTVT.

This clonotype appeared many times. The J gene is TRBJ2-3, the V gene TRBV20-1; D is perhaps TRBD1 (6 bases). Germline-derived CDR1 and CDR2 are DFQATT and SNEGSKA (reference sequence). Between the trimmed V and J ends, which lost 2 bases and 8 bases, there was a span of 14 bases. The CDR3 extends over 13 amino acids. The CDR3 DNA follows: TGCAGTGCTAGACCTACAGGGCTCACTACGCAGTATTTT. Translated: CSARPTGLTTQYF.

The V gene is TRBV6-2 or TRBV6-3, the J gene TRBJ1-5; D is perhaps TRBD1 (5 bases). This CDR3 is built from 13 residues. From germline, CDR1 is MNHEY and CDR2 SVGEGT. The V end was cut by 11 bases, the J end by 3 bases, with 14 bases between. The CDR3 protein is CAGRRGVNQPQHF. DNA for the CDR3: TGTGCCGGCCGACGAGGGGTCAATCAGCCCCAGCATTTT.

The chain joins TRBV5-1 to TRBJ2-7, with D perhaps given as TRBD1 or TRBD2 (5 bases each). The V gene lost 0 bases and the J gene lost 6 bases, with 7 bases spanning the gap. The length of the CDR3 is 12 residues. Germline CDR1 and CDR2: SGHRS and YFSETQ. The CDR3 is CASSLVGGEQYF. Here the CDR3 DNA reads TGCGCCAGCAGCTTGGTTGGGGGCGAGCAGTACTTC.

In this sample, this clonotype turned up a few times. The chain has TRBV29-1 and TRBJ2-3, with D uncertain. Germline V gives CDR1 SQVTM, CDR2 ANQGSEA. Trimming took off 6 bases at V and 2 bases at J, with 12 bases between the two ends. The CDR3 length is 13 residues. The CDR3 loop reads CSVDRHLTDTQYF. The CDR3 DNA is TGCAGCGTCGACCGGCACCTCACAGATACGCAGTATTTT.

The chain carries TRBV5-1 and TRBJ1-1; maybe TRBD1 (6 bases). V was trimmed by 0 bases and J by 7 bases, leaving 10 bases between them. The germline gives CDR1 SGHRS, CDR2 YFSETQ. The CDR3 length is 13 residues. In DNA form, the CDR3 reads TGCGCCAGCAGCTTGGCAGGGGCTCATGAAGCTTTCTTT. Protein product: CASSLAGAHEAFF.

This clonotype was counted between two and nine times. The rearrangement links TRBV10-3 to TRBJ2-5, with a tentative D call TRBD1 (6 bases). From germline, CDR1 is ENHRY and CDR2 SYGVKD. Trimming took 4 bases from V and 1 from J, leaving 7 bases between them. The CDR3 has 13 amino acids. The CDR3 region is CAISGQVQETQYF. The CDR3 nucleotides are TGTGCCATCAGTGGACAGGTCCAAGAGACCCAGTACTTC.

The table lists this clonotype with a few counts. The CDR3 sequence: CSGGGVQAFF. CDR3 bases: TGCAGCGGAGGGGGAGTCCAAGCTTTCTTT. The chain is built from TRBV29-1 and TRBJ1-1; tentatively, D is TRBD1 (6 bases). Per germline, CDR1 SQVTM and CDR2 ANQGSEA. CDR3 length: 10 residues. V was trimmed by 7 bases and J by 9 bases, leaving 12 bases between them.

The table lists this clonotype with a few counts. This chain uses TRBV28 with TRBJ2-3; 8 positions match TRBD1. The CDR3 runs to 16 residues. With 6 bases clipped from V and 1 base from J, the junction kept 9 bases outside the gene matches. Germline-derived CDR1 and CDR2 are MDHEN and SYDVKM. The CDR3 nucleotides read TGTGCCAGCAGAAACCTCCCGGGACAGGGCACAGATACGCAGTATTTT. Its protein product is CASRNLPGQGTDTQYF.

This clonotype was seen only a few times. The rearrangement uses TRBV5-1 and TRBJ2-1; 10 bases map to TRBD1. The CDR3 is made up of 14 amino acids. CDR1 is SGHRS and CDR2 is YFSETQ in the germline V gene. V lost 3 bases, J lost 8 bases, and 5 bases stayed unmatched. CDR3 sequence (DNA): TGCGCCAGCAGCTACCGGGACAGGGGCGATGAGCAGTTCTTC. This codes for CASSYRDRGDEQFF.

The chain combines TRBV2 with TRBJ2-5; 7 nucleotides align to TRBD1. The J segment lost 3 bases and the V segment lost 6 bases, leaving 19 bases of the junction unmatched. Germline CDR1 is SNHLY and CDR2 is FYNNEI. The CDR3 has 18 residues. CDR3 amino acids: CASRRGVSLATGKETQYF. CDR3 in DNA: TGTGCCAGCAGGAGGGGTGTGAGCTTGGCGACAGGGAAAGAGACCCAGTACTTC. The entire variable domain, with the rest obtained from reference TRBV2 and TRBJ2-5, is as follows: EPEVTQTPSHQVTQMGQEVILRCVPISNHLYFYWYRQILGQKVEFLVSFYNNEISEKSEIFDDQFSVERPDGSNFTLKIRSTKLEDSAMYFCASRRGVSLATGKETQYFGPGTRLLVL.

The chain joins TRBV7-2 to TRBJ2-3, with D possibly being TRBD1 or TRBD2 (5 bases each). Between the trimmed V and J ends, which lost 4 bases and 2 bases, there was a span of 16 bases. The CDR3 length is 16 residues. CDR1 is SGHTA, CDR2 FQGNSA, per germline. This chain's CDR3 is CASSSAPRGYTDTQYF. CDR3 sequence (DNA): TGTGCCAGCAGCTCGGCCCCGAGGGGCTACACAGATACGCAGTATTTT.